This entry features one TCR beta chain sequence. This sample was taken from a study of technical replicates of blood from a few donors. Clones were sequenced by immunoSEQ multiplex PCR, and TCRdb holds only the in-frame ones, with some missing. The data contain around 62,000 clones, about 98% of them singletons. The CDR3 has 10 amino acids. Germline-derived CDR1 and CDR2 are SGDLS and YYNGEE. Trimming removed 7 bases from V and 5 bases from J, with 6 bases in between. The chain is built from TRBV9 and TRBJ2-5; D gene ambiguous. Sequencing was performed on T cells isolated from PBMCs. The clonotype was recovered from a human donor in good health. The CDR3 here is CASSGETQYF. CDR3 nucleotide sequence: TGTGCCAGCTCCGGGGAGACCCAGTACTTC.